Listed below are T cell receptor beta chains from one sample, sequenced in a study of cytomegalovirus exposure and HLA in healthy donors. Data came from immunoSEQ multiplex PCR; TCRdb stores just in-frame clones and leaves some out. The sample lists 95,000 to 150,000 clones, 77% occurring once. Specimen: PBMCs. All receptors derive from a human donor in good health. CDR3s include the opening cysteine and the closing phenylalanine or tryptophan. D genes are given only for firm matches. Expanded clones are given a class, and other clones once, few, many or no size at all.

j_call d_call v_call clone_size cdr3_aa cdr3_nt
TRBJ2-7 - TRBV6-5 - CASRDSRYEQYF TGTGCCAGCAGGGACTCCCGATACGAGCAGTACTTC
TRBJ2-7 TRBD2 TRBV27 - CASSLKLAATYEQYF TGTGCCAGCAGTTTAAAGCTAGCGGCCACCTACGAGCAGTACTTC
TRBJ2-7 - TRBV20-1 - CSAQPAYEQYF TGCAGTGCACAGCCAGCCTACGAGCAGTACTTC
TRBJ1-3 - TRBV5-1 - CASSPLYGGGKINSGNTIYF TGCGCCAGCAGCCCCCTGTATGGGGGAGGGAAGATCAACTCTGGAAACACCATATATTTT
TRBJ2-2 - TRBV9 few CASSSGVSFNTGELFF TGTGCCAGCAGCTCAGGTGTCAGCTTCAACACCGGGGAGCTGTTTTTT
TRBJ1-5 - TRBV28 - CASSPLPGTNQPQHF TGTGCCAGCAGCCCCCTCCCTGGGACTAATCAGCCCCAGCATTTT
TRBJ1-1 - TRBV7-7 - CASSLNTNTEAFF TGTGCTAGCAGCTTAAACACGAACACTGAAGCTTTCTTT
TRBJ2-7 TRBD1 TRBV10-3 - CAISVAGGRDSYEQYF TGTGCCATCAGTGTTGCAGGGGGCAGGGATTCCTACGAGCAGTACTTC
TRBJ2-7 - TRBV28 few CASRPPAGTYEQYF TGTGCCAGTCGGCCCCCAGCGGGCACGTACGAGCAGTACTTC
TRBJ1-1 TRBD1 TRBV18 few CASSPWTGADEAFF TGTGCCAGCTCACCCTGGACAGGGGCCGATGAAGCTTTCTTT
TRBJ2-7 - TRBV30 - CAWSVLSYEQYF TGTGCCTGGAGTGTACTGTCCTACGAGCAGTACTTC
TRBJ2-3 - TRBV6-5 few CASSYSASTDTQYF TGTGCCAGCAGTTACTCGGCTAGCACAGATACGCAGTATTTT
TRBJ2-7 - TRBV5-1 - CASSLRLTSYEQYF TGCGCCAGCAGCTTGCGCCTGACTTCCTACGAGCAGTACTTC
TRBJ1-3 - TRBV5-1 few CASSPDSSGNTIYF TGCGCCAGCAGTCCAGACAGCTCTGGAAACACCATATATTTT
TRBJ2-3 - TRBV19 - CASTAGRITDTQYF TGTGCCAGTACCGCGGGACGGATCACAGATACGCAGTATTTT
TRBJ2-7 TRBD1 TRBV29-1 few CSVETDRVAYEQYF TGCAGCGTTGAGACGGACAGGGTGGCCTACGAGCAGTACTTC
TRBJ2-3 TRBD2 TRBV27 few CASSLLAEDTQYF TGTGCCAGCTCCCTCCTAGCGGAAGATACGCAGTATTTT
TRBJ2-6 TRBD1 TRBV19 - CASSRQGAGANVLTF TGTGCCAGTAGTCGACAGGGGGCTGGGGCCAACGTCCTGACTTTC
TRBJ1-1 TRBD1 TRBV27 - CASSPGTGGTTEAFF TGTGCCAGCAGTCCCGGGACAGGGGGAACCACTGAAGCTTTCTTT
TRBJ2-7 TRBD2 TRBV7-8 - CASSRPGLGIAEQYF TGTGCCAGCAGCAGACCGGGACTAGGCATAGCCGAGCAGTACTTC
TRBJ1-2 TRBD1 TRBV18 - CASSPSPSTGVGGYTF TGTGCCAGCTCACCATCCCCCTCGACAGGGGTGGGTGGCTACACCTTC
TRBJ2-7 TRBD1 TRBV28 - CASAPQGQTYEQYF TGTGCCAGCGCACCACAGGGGCAGACCTACGAGCAGTACTTC
TRBJ2-7 TRBD2 TRBV7-2 few CASSAVAGGPGEQYF TGTGCCAGCAGCGCGGTAGCGGGAGGGCCGGGCGAGCAGTACTTC
TRBJ1-1 - TRBV19 - CASSNRMNTEAFF TGTGCCAGTAGTAACAGAATGAACACTGAAGCTTTCTTT
TRBJ2-6 - TRBV28 - CASSSGDSSSGANVLTF TGTGCCAGCAGTTCGGGGGACAGTTCTTCTGGGGCCAACGTCCTGACTTTC
TRBJ1-2 - TRBV11-2 - CASSFAMEGLSSDGYTF TGTGCCAGCAGCTTCGCGATGGAGGGACTTAGCAGCGATGGCTACACCTTC
TRBJ1-2 TRBD1 TRBV11-2 - CASSIQGGYGYTF TGTGCCAGCAGCATACAGGGGGGATATGGCTACACCTTC
TRBJ2-7 - TRBV10-3 - CAISRQVTYEQYF TGTGCCATCAGCCGACAGGTTACCTACGAGCAGTACTTC
TRBJ1-4 TRBD1 TRBV6-4 - CASRHWGGAGGKEKLFF TGTGCCAGCAGGCACTGGGGTGGAGCAGGGGGGAAGGAAAAACTGTTTTTT
TRBJ1-5 TRBD1 TRBV7-8 - CASSLASTGLHQPQHF TGTGCCAGCAGCTTAGCTTCGACAGGGCTGCATCAGCCCCAGCATTTT
TRBJ1-2 - TRBV5-4 - CASRPSGGNYGYTF TGTGCCAGCAGACCCTCGGGGGGCAACTATGGCTACACCTTC
TRBJ1-1 - TRBV6-6 - CASSYSTLNTEAFF TGTGCCAGCAGTTACTCAACATTGAACACTGAAGCTTTCTTT
TRBJ1-5 TRBD1 TRBV6-1 - CASLQGAIGQPQHF TGTGCCAGTTTACAGGGGGCAATCGGTCAGCCCCAGCATTTT
TRBJ2-3 - TRBV5-1 - CASSLGDSSTDTQYF TGCGCCAGCAGCTTGGGAGACTCAAGCACAGATACGCAGTATTTT
TRBJ2-2 TRBD2 TRBV11-2 - CASSSGGGIGTGELFF TGTGCCAGCAGTTCGGGGGGGGGAATTGGCACCGGGGAGCTGTTTTTT
TRBJ2-3 TRBD2 TRBV29-1 - CSGGLAGGGLADTQYF TGCAGCGGCGGACTAGCGGGAGGAGGTTTGGCGGATACGCAGTATTTT
TRBJ2-7 - TRBV5-6 few CASTSQARPGSYEQYF TGTGCCAGCACCTCTCAAGCCCGACCGGGGTCCTACGAGCAGTACTTC
TRBJ2-7 TRBD2 TRBV4-1 - CASSQTGTSGYEQYF TGCGCCAGCAGCCAAACCGGGACTAGCGGCTACGAGCAGTACTTC
TRBJ1-1 TRBD1 TRBV5-1 few CASSTRTGRNTEAFF TGCGCCAGCAGCACAAGGACAGGGCGGAACACTGAAGCTTTCTTT
TRBJ2-1 TRBD2 TRBV10-3 - CAISGLAEGDEQFF TGTGCCATCAGTGGACTAGCGGAGGGGGATGAGCAGTTCTTC
TRBJ2-7 TRBD1 TRBV4-1 - CASSRPGQGYEQYF TGCGCCAGCAGCCGACCAGGACAGGGCTACGAGCAGTACTTC
TRBJ1-5 - TRBV28 - CACAPLKQAYSNQPQHF TGTGCCTGCGCCCCCCTAAAGCAGGCTTATAGCAATCAGCCCCAGCATTTT
TRBJ2-7 TRBD2 TRBV7-9 once CASSLNSGSPYEQYF TGTGCCAGCAGCTTAAATAGCGGGAGCCCCTACGAGCAGTACTTC
TRBJ1-3 TRBD1 TRBV7-9 - CASRLEGQISGNTIYF TGTGCCAGCAGGCTAGAGGGACAGATCTCTGGAAACACCATATATTTT
TRBJ2-5 TRBD2 TRBV5-3 few CARTRLNGRVGETQYF TGTGCCAGAACCCGGCTAAACGGGAGGGTTGGAGAGACCCAGTACTTC
TRBJ2-7 TRBD1 TRBV2 - CASRRDSSYEQYF TGTGCCAGCAGACGGGACAGCTCCTACGAGCAGTACTTC
TRBJ2-7 - TRBV28 once CASMRGGVPYEQYF TGTGCCAGCATGAGAGGAGGGGTCCCCTACGAGCAGTACTTC
TRBJ2-7 - TRBV9 - CASSPRTQGHSYEQYF TGTGCCAGCAGCCCCCGGACACAGGGACACTCCTACGAGCAGTACTTC
TRBJ2-7 TRBD1 TRBV13 few CASSLVGRGSYEQYF TGTGCCAGCAGCTTAGTTGGCAGGGGGTCATACGAGCAGTACTTC
TRBJ1-2 TRBD1 TRBV15 few CATSRDRGTGEGYTF TGTGCCACCAGCAGAGATCGGGGGACAGGGGAAGGCTACACCTTC
TRBJ2-3 TRBD2 TRBV4-1 - CASSQARREWADTQYF TGCGCCAGCAGCCAAGCCCGGCGGGAGTGGGCAGATACGCAGTATTTT
TRBJ2-2 TRBD2 TRBV27 few CASSARTPARLAGDAGELFF TGTGCCAGCAGTGCCCGAACACCTGCCAGGCTAGCGGGAGATGCCGGGGAGCTGTTTTTT
TRBJ2-7 - TRBV6-1 - CASKFESEQYF TGTGCCAGCAAGTTTGAAAGCGAGCAGTACTTC
TRBJ1-1 - TRBV11-3 - CASSPTPGNTEAFF TGTGCCAGCAGCCCCACCCCCGGGAACACTGAAGCTTTCTTT
TRBJ1-3 TRBD1 TRBV28 - CASRRGQGYISGDTIYF TGTGCCAGCAGACGTGGACAGGGTTATATCTCTGGAGACACCATATATTTT